The 17 T cell receptor beta chains given below trace back to one sample, sequenced in a study of blood T cell repertoires in COVID-19. Data came from immunoSEQ multiplex PCR; TCRdb stores just in-frame clones and leaves some out. The sample contains about 24,000 clones, about 89% of which appear only once. Sequencing was performed on peripheral blood. All receptors come from a man aged 50-59 years with active COVID-19.

The chain joins TRBV5-1 to TRBJ2-1; 7 positions agree with TRBD2. The CDR3 runs 14 residues. Looked up from germline, CDR1 is SGHRS and CDR2 is YFSETQ. V lost 1 base, J lost 7 bases, and 5 bases stayed unmatched. The CDR3 region has the DNA TGCGCCAGCAGCTTGTTAACTAGCGAAAATGAGCAGTTCTTC. Encoded protein: CASSLLTSENEQFF.

V and J are TRBV6-6 and TRBJ2-7; no clear D gene. The germline V gene encodes CDR1 MNHNY and CDR2 SVGAGI (reference sequence). V lost 6 bases and J lost 3, with 15 bases in between. The CDR3 contains 14 residues. The chain's CDR3 is CASRTTASRYEQYF. The CDR3, as DNA: TGTGCCAGCAGAACTACCGCCTCCCGCTACGAGCAGTACTTC.

The genes are TRBV13 and TRBJ2-7, with a possible D match to TRBD1 (7 bases). V gave up 5 bases and J gave up 5 bases, with 19 bases separating them. The CDR3 is made up of 15 amino acids. The V gene's germline CDR1 is PRHDT and CDR2 FYEKMQ (reference sequence). The CDR3 spells CASSPQGGSAHEQYF. The CDR3 DNA reads as TGTGCCAGCAGCCCTCAGGGGGGCTCTGCTCACGAGCAGTACTTC. The full variable domain, in which reference TRBV13 and TRBJ2-7 provide the parts outside the CDR3, is AAGVIQSPRHLIKEKRETATLKCYPIPRHDTVYWYQQGPGQDPQFLISFYEKMQSDKGSIPDRFSAQQFSDYHSELNMSSLELGDSALYFCASSPQGGSAHEQYFGPGTRLTVT.

This chain connects TRBV5-4 to TRBJ1-1; D is perhaps TRBD1 (5 bases). This CDR3 comprises 12 residues. Trimming stripped 4 bases from V and 6 bases from J, with 10 bases between. Germline V gives CDR1 SGHNT, CDR2 YYREEE (reference sequence). The CDR3 spells CASSPGYAEAFF. The CDR3 DNA follows: TGTGCCAGCAGCCCAGGGTATGCTGAAGCTTTCTTT.

The J gene is TRBJ2-1, the V gene TRBV29-1; 7 bases map to TRBD1. CDR1 is SQVTM and CDR2 is ANQGSEA in the germline V gene. This CDR3 is built from 14 residues. Trimming took 1 base from V and 4 from J; bases not matched to a gene: 4. The CDR3 nucleotides read TGCAGCGTTGAAGGGGGCAGGGGGTACAATGAGCAGTTCTTC. Translated, it gives CSVEGGRGYNEQFF.

The genes are TRBV9 and TRBJ2-1, with TRBD1 identical over 8 bases. V was pared by 7 bases and J by 6 bases, with 9 bases of the junction left unmatched. The CDR3 contains 14 residues. The germline V gene has CDR1 SGDLS and CDR2 YYNGEE. CDR3 residues: CASSRQGNSNEQFF. The CDR3 nucleotides are TGTGCCAGCTCTAGACAGGGGAATAGCAATGAGCAGTTCTTC.

The rearrangement joins TRBV9 to TRBJ1-2; 8 bases map to TRBD1. CDR3 length: 15 amino acids. Unmatched junction bases numbered 11, after V lost 3 bases and J lost 7 bases. Germline V gives CDR1 SGDLS, CDR2 YYNGEE. The CDR3 DNA reads as TGTGCCAGCAGCGAGGGTTCAGGGGGCATAGGTGGCTACACCTTC. Its translation: CASSEGSGGIGGYTF.

This sequence joins TRBV9 and TRBJ2-5; perhaps TRBD2 as D (5 bases). Looked up from germline, CDR1 is SGDLS and CDR2 is YYNGEE. V gave up 0 bases and J gave up 5 bases, with 8 bases separating them. CDR3 length equals 13 residues. The CDR3 coding sequence is TGTGCCAGCAGCGTAGCGGGGAAGGAGACCCAGTACTTC. Translation gives CASSVAGKETQYF.

This chain links TRBV28 with TRBJ2-7; D uncertain. The V gene lost 3 bases and the J gene lost 4 bases, with 19 bases spanning the gap. The CDR3 covers 16 residues. CDR1 is MDHEN, CDR2 SYDVKM, per germline. CDR3: CASSFSLVSLSYEQYF. The DNA of the CDR3 is TGTGCCAGCAGTTTCTCCCTAGTCTCCCTTTCTTACGAGCAGTACTTC.

The CDR3 DNA follows: TGTGCCAGCAGCTACCGGGACAGGGGGCGGGGGACTGAAGCTTTCTTT. Its translation: CASSYRDRGRGTEAFF. The chain joins TRBV7-9 to TRBJ1-1, with TRBD1 matching over 12 bases. With 4 bases clipped from V and 5 bases from J, the junction kept 8 bases outside the gene matches. The CDR3 consists of 16 residues. CDR1 is SEHNR and CDR2 is FQNEAQ in the germline V gene (reference sequence).

This rearrangement joins TRBV6-4 to TRBJ1-2, with a possible D match to TRBD1 (5 bases). Germline V gene lookup returns CDR1 MRHNA and CDR2 SNTAGT. Trimming removed 6 bases at V and 5 bases at J, with 7 bases between. The length of the CDR3 is 11 residues. The DNA of the CDR3 is TGTGCCAGCAGCCCAGGGTATGGCTACACCTTC. This gives the protein CASSPGYGYTF.

J is TRBJ2-7 and V is TRBV7-2; 7 nucleotides match TRBD2. V was clipped by 8 bases and J by 3 bases; unmatched bases: 7. Germline V CDR1 and CDR2: SGHTA, FQGNSA. This CDR3 region has 13 residues. The CDR3 coding sequence is TGTGCCAGCGGCCCACGCGGGGGCTACGAGCAGTACTTC. Translation: CASGPRGGYEQYF.

The rearrangement links TRBV7-2 to TRBJ2-7; no clear D. The germline V gene encodes CDR1 SGHTA and CDR2 FQGNSA. The CDR3 loop spans 15 amino acids. V was trimmed by 6 bases and J by 3 bases, leaving 18 bases between them. In DNA form, the CDR3 reads TGTGCCAGCAGTCCCGGAGCGACCAACTACTACGAGCAGTACTTC. This sequence encodes CASSPGATNYYEQYF.

This rearrangement joins TRBV13 to TRBJ2-3, with D possibly TRBD2 on 6 matching bases. The CDR3 totals 12 residues. Trimming cost V 5 bases and J 4 bases, with 7 bases left between them. The germline V gene has CDR1 PRHDT and CDR2 FYEKMQ (reference sequence). The CDR3 reads CASSPGADTQYF. For the CDR3, the DNA is TGTGCCAGCAGCCCGGGGGCAGATACGCAGTATTTT.

The chain joins TRBV6-4 to TRBJ2-1; the match to TRBD2 covers 9 bases. Germline V gene lookup returns CDR1 MRHNA and CDR2 SNTAGT. V was pared by 3 bases and J by 10 bases, with 4 bases of the junction left unmatched. There are 13 residues in the CDR3. CDR3 amino acids: CASSEGTSGEQFF. CDR3 nucleotide sequence: TGTGCCAGCAGTGAGGGCACTAGCGGGGAGCAGTTCTTC.

The chain employs TRBV7-9 and TRBJ1-3; D is unclear. The CDR3 sequence is 16 residues long. V was cut by 5 bases and J by 0 bases, with 14 bases left in between. Germline values: CDR1 SEHNR, CDR2 FQNEAQ (reference sequence). The CDR3 loop is CASSQTQYRSGNTIYF. CDR3 nucleotide sequence: TGTGCCAGCAGCCAAACACAATATCGCTCTGGAAACACCATATATTTT. Based on the CDR3 plus reference TRBV7-9 and TRBJ1-3, the full variable domain is DTGVSQNPRHKITKRGQNVTFRCDPISEHNRLYWYRQTLGQGPEFLTYFQNEAQLEKSRLLSDRFSAERPKGSFSTLEIQRTEQGDSAMYLCASSQTQYRSGNTIYFGEGSWLTVV.

The genes are TRBV4-2 and TRBJ1-5; no clear D. The germline V and J ends were trimmed by 0 bases and 3 bases, with 18 bases remaining between them. Germline loops: CDR1 LGHNA, CDR2 YNFKEQ. The CDR3 spans 18 residues. The CDR3 loop reads CASSQDWLGDSDNQPQHF. The DNA for the CDR3 is TGTGCCAGCAGCCAAGATTGGTTAGGAGACTCCGACAATCAGCCCCAGCATTTT.